This TCR beta chain emerged from a study of T cells in Graves' hyperthyroidism and ophthalmopathy. Hyperthyroidism had been newly diagnosed in patients aged 18 to 65, and its duration was under 2 months. The CDR3 contains 13 residues. Trimming removed 1 base from V and 0 bases from J, with 7 bases in between. Germline V CDR1 and CDR2: DFQATT, SNEGSKA (reference sequence). Using RNA transcripts as the source, TCR beta CDR3 regions were amplified. With the HTBI primer set, the TCR CDR3 went through a first round of RT-PCR. TCRdb recomputed calls from the multiplex PCR reads with MiXCR, one row per CDR3 protein. The data show hundreds of thousands of distinct CDR3 sequences, about half seen once.

The chain employs TRBV20-1 and TRBJ2-7; no clear D gene. Sequences were obtained from peripheral blood or thyroid tissue (not recorded which). The TCR comes from a woman younger than 30 with Graves' hyperthyroidism. This CDR3 is CSARGASSYEQYF. CDR3 coding DNA: TGCAGTGCTAGAGGGGCGAGCTCCTACGAGCAGTACTTC.